One and the same sample provided the 9 T cell receptor beta chains below, sequenced in a study of neurological immune-mediated disorders. In TCRdb, the 5' RACE reads were re-called with MiXCR into one record per CDR3 protein. This repertoire shows tens of thousands of distinct CDR3 sequences, roughly 8.8% found once; its top ten account for 1.9%. Specified time point: longitudinal time-point 3. The specimen sequenced was PBMCs. These receptors were collected from a woman in her thirties or forties in good health.

This clonotype was found many times. J is TRBJ2-1 and V is TRBV20-1, with D tentatively TRBD1 (6 bases). Trimming took 6 bases from V and 4 from J, leaving 19 bases between them. The CDR3 loop spans 15 amino acids. Germline V gives CDR1 DFQATT, CDR2 SNEGSKA (reference sequence). Here the CDR3 DNA reads TGCAGTGCGCCCTCCCCCGGGACACCTTACAATGAGCAGTTCTTC. As protein: CSAPSPGTPYNEQFF.

This clonotype was seen at least ten times. V and J are TRBV5-1 and TRBJ2-7, with TRBD2 matching over 10 bases. Trimming removed 0 bases from V and 2 bases from J; junction bases left unmatched: 2. CDR3 length equals 15 residues. CDR1 is SGHRS, CDR2 YFSETQ, per germline. This CDR3 reads CASSLGLAGAYEQYF. The CDR3 coding sequence is TGCGCCAGCAGCTTGGGCCTAGCGGGGGCCTACGAGCAGTACTTC.

This clonotype was picked up many times. V gene TRBV15 combines with J gene TRBJ2-3; 7 bases align to TRBD2. The CDR3 is 16 residues long. Germline loops: CDR1 LNHNV, CDR2 YYDKDF (reference sequence). The ends lost 5 bases at V and 2 bases at J; junction bases unmatched: 10. As DNA, the CDR3 is TGTGCCACCAGCGGGGAGCGGGACTGGCTCACAGATACGCAGTATTTT. Protein sequence: CATSGERDWLTDTQYF.

This clonotype showed up many times. This chain uses TRBV6-5 with TRBJ1-2; D perhaps matches TRBD1 (5 bases). The CDR3 spans 15 residues. With 6 bases removed from V and 0 bases from J, the gap between germline ends came to 14 bases. Per the germline V gene, CDR1 is MNHEY and CDR2 is SVGAGI. In DNA, the CDR3 is TGTGCCAGCAGCCTTACTGGGGGAACTAACTATGGCTACACCTTC. Its protein is CASSLTGGTNYGYTF.

V usage is TRBV12-3 or TRBV12-4 and J usage is TRBJ2-1; 7 bases are a match to TRBD2. This CDR3 comprises 12 residues. V shed 9 bases, J shed 4 bases, and the junction held 3 bases outside the gene matches. CDR3 amino acids: CASQAGYNEQFF. Here the CDR3 DNA reads TGTGCCAGTCAAGCGGGGTACAATGAGCAGTTCTTC.

This chain joins TRBV10-3 and TRBJ2-2, with D perhaps assigned TRBD1 or TRBD2 (6 bases each). V lost 4 bases to trimming and J lost 3 bases, with 12 bases between them. The CDR3 is made up of 15 amino acids. Germline V lookup: CDR1 ENHRY, CDR2 SYGVKD. CDR3 residues: CAISAGGLDTGELFF. CDR3 nucleotides: TGTGCCATCAGTGCTGGGGGGCTCGACACCGGGGAGCTGTTTTTT.

Ten or more counts support this clonotype. This chain joins TRBV6-5 and TRBJ1-5; possibly TRBD1 for D (5 bases). The CDR3 covers 14 residues. The V gene's germline CDR1 is MNHEY and CDR2 SVGAGI. The V end was cut by 4 bases, the J end by 9 bases, with 16 bases between. The CDR3 loop is CASSFNPGLLPQHF. CDR3 sequence (DNA): TGTGCCAGCAGTTTCAACCCGGGGCTATTGCCCCAGCATTTT.

This clonotype has a count of ten or more. V gene TRBV20-1 combines with J gene TRBJ2-2; 9 nucleotides align to TRBD1. The CDR3 totals 16 residues. The V and J ends lost 0 bases and 5 bases, in that order; junction bases with no gene match: 7. The germline V gene encodes CDR1 DFQATT and CDR2 SNEGSKA (reference sequence). CDR3 in DNA: TGCAGTGCTAGAGAGGGGAACAGGGGGCGAACCGGGGAGCTGTTTTTT. This gives the protein CSAREGNRGRTGELFF.

There are many counts of this clonotype. The chain links TRBV5-1 to TRBJ2-5; D gene ambiguous. Germline V CDR1 and CDR2: SGHRS, YFSETQ. This CDR3 contains 17 residues. Trimming removed 1 base at V and 5 bases at J, with 21 bases between. The CDR3 region has the DNA TGCGCCAGCAGCTTGACCCCATTAAGACCCGAGGATGAGACCCAGTACTTC. Encoded protein: CASSLTPLRPEDETQYF.